Listed here is a single T cell receptor (beta chain). The length of the CDR3 is 15 residues. Between the trimmed V and J ends, which lost 10 bases and 1 base, there was a span of 16 bases. Germline-derived CDR1 and CDR2 are MNHNS and SASEGT. This specimen belongs to a study of early T cells in non-severe SARS-CoV-2 infection. TCRdb itself ran the 5' RACE reads through MiXCR, one entry per CDR3 protein. The repertoire consists of roughly 58,000 distinct CDR3 sequences, with 9.5% to 13% occurring once and the leading ten covering about 9.4%. Sequencing input: whole blood. The gene calls are TRBV6-1 and TRBJ1-4, with D maybe TRBD1 (6 bases). The TCR comes from an adult who was a healthcare worker with PCR-confirmed SARS-CoV-2 infection or an uninfected control (not recorded which). CDR3 nucleotide sequence: TGTGCCACCATATTAGCGACAGGAACTAATGAAAAACTGTTTTTT. The encoded protein is CATILATGTNEKLFF.